This T cell receptor beta chain was sequenced during a study of Ad26.COV2.S vaccination and SARS-CoV-2 variants. Points on this clone: The same CDR3 is also encoded by other DNA sequences in this sample.

Libraries were prepared by immunoSEQ multiplex PCR; TCRdb keeps only in-frame clonotypes and omits some of them. Seen here are hundreds of thousands of clones, 70% to 90% observed once, and the top ten hold around 1.5%. Deletions cut 2 bases from V and 0 bases from J, with 3 bases between. Germline V gives CDR1 KGHDR, CDR2 SFDVKD. This CDR3 has 13 amino acids. This sample's treatment: 15 to 20 received Ad26.COV2.S at low or high dose, single or two shots; 5 received placebo; per-sample allocation not given. All samples were drawn on day 63, counting from the first vaccine or placebo injection. The sequence came from a person between 18 and 65 years old who received the Ad26.COV2.S COVID-19 vaccine or a placebo. Material: peripheral blood, obtained in a trial of Ad26.COV2.S vaccine versus placebo. This chain uses TRBV24-1 with TRBJ2-5; D call uncertain. The CDR3, as DNA: TGTGCCACCAGTGATTCGTACCAAGAGACCCAGTACTTC. It is translated as CATSDSYQETQYF.